A selection of T cell receptor beta chains follows, all from one sample in a study of radiotherapy plus CTLA-4 blockade in lung cancer. Libraries were prepared by immunoSEQ multiplex PCR; TCRdb keeps only in-frame clonotypes and omits some of them. The data contain 71,000 or so clones, more than 75% of them seen just once; the ten biggest clones take up around 0.85%. Material: peripheral blood, obtained from a patient treated with radiotherapy plus ipilimumab. The source of these receptors is a human donor with non-small cell lung cancer who had stable disease on radiotherapy plus ipilimumab. Each CDR3 is given with its conserved first and last residue. Each record gives: CDR3 length, V gene, J gene, D gene, clone size, CDR3 protein, CDR3 DNA. The D gene is left open where the match is weak. Clone size is shown for a subset of rows, as once, few, many or a class of expanded clone.

15	TRBV15	TRBJ1-5	.	once	CATSRDKGSNQPQHF	TGTGCCACCAGCAGAGATAAGGGGAGCAATCAGCCCCAGCATTTT
14	TRBV11-3	TRBJ1-1	TRBD1	.	CASSSDRGPVEAFF	TGTGCCAGCAGCTCCGACAGGGGCCCGGTTGAAGCTTTCTTT
14	TRBV5-5	TRBJ1-2	TRBD1	.	CASSRDRGSYGYTF	TGTGCCAGCAGCCGGGACAGGGGCAGTTATGGCTACACCTTC
14	TRBV7-9	TRBJ1-2	.	.	CASSLEVPTADYTF	TGTGCCAGCAGCTTAGAGGTCCCGACAGCAGACTACACCTTC
17	TRBV5-1	TRBJ2-7	TRBD1	few	CASRHERTGRSSYEQYF	TGCGCCAGCCGACACGAGAGGACAGGGCGAAGCTCCTACGAGCAGTACTTC
14	TRBV2	TRBJ2-3	.	.	CASSAQGVADTQYF	TGTGCCAGCAGTGCCCAGGGAGTCGCAGATACGCAGTATTTT
11	TRBV28	TRBJ2-7	.	.	CASSLQGQQYF	TGTGCCAGCAGTCTACAGGGCCAGCAGTACTTC
12	TRBV29-1	TRBJ1-4	.	.	CSAGKGREKLFF	TGCAGCGCTGGGAAAGGGCGTGAAAAACTGTTTTTT
15	TRBV5-6	TRBJ2-1	TRBD1	.	CASSQGAGSYNEQFF	TGTGCCAGCTCCCAGGGGGCCGGCTCCTACAATGAGCAGTTCTTC
15	TRBV28	TRBJ2-1	TRBD2	.	CASSPSGSGDNEQFF	TGTGCCAGCAGTCCGAGCGGGAGTGGAGACAATGAGCAGTTCTTC
16	TRBV11-2	TRBJ1-1	TRBD1	.	CASSDPGQGMNTEAFF	TGTGCCAGCAGCGATCCGGGACAGGGAATGAACACTGAAGCTTTCTTT
15	TRBV7-3	TRBJ1-2	TRBD1	.	CASSFGDRGQDGYTF	TGTGCCAGCAGCTTCGGGGACAGGGGGCAGGATGGCTACACCTTC
15	TRBV28	TRBJ1-3	.	.	CASSSGVLSGNTIYF	TGTGCCAGCAGTTCAGGGGTCCTCTCTGGAAACACCATATATTTT
12	TRBV7-9	TRBJ2-7	.	.	CASSLTLGEQYF	TGTGCCAGCAGCTTAACTCTGGGGGAGCAGTACTTC
16	TRBV2	TRBJ2-5	TRBD1	few	CASSGMGDSRVQTQYF	TGTGCCAGCAGTGGCATGGGGGACAGTAGGGTTCAGACCCAGTACTTC
13	TRBV11-3	TRBJ2-3	.	.	CASSLGVEKAQYF	TGTGCCAGCAGCTTAGGAGTAGAAAAGGCGCAGTATTTT
15	TRBV7-8	TRBJ2-1	.	.	CASSLVGTRYNEQFF	TGTGCCAGCAGCTTAGTGGGGACACGATACAATGAGCAGTTCTTC
18	TRBV19	TRBJ2-4	TRBD1	.	CASSIEDVGQGAKNIQYF	TGTGCCAGTAGTATAGAAGATGTGGGACAGGGGGCCAAAAACATTCAGTACTTC
13	TRBV6-1	TRBJ1-2	.	.	CASSESGVGGYTF	TGTGCCAGCAGTGAATCGGGTGTTGGGGGCTACACCTTC
15	TRBV6-4	TRBJ2-1	.	.	CASSRSQGSYNEQFF	TGTGCCAGCAGCCGCTCGCAGGGCTCCTACAATGAGCAGTTCTTC
13	TRBV6-1	TRBJ2-2	.	.	CASSEGPVRELFF	TGTGCCAGCAGTGAAGGACCCGTCAGGGAGCTGTTTTTT
13	TRBV7-2	TRBJ2-7	.	.	CASSLGPGKEQYF	TGTGCCAGCAGCTTAGGGCCGGGAAAAGAGCAGTACTTC
15	TRBV7-3	TRBJ2-2	.	.	CASSPRKGSTGELFF	TGTGCCAGCAGCCCGCGGAAGGGGTCCACCGGGGAGCTGTTTTTT
15	TRBV6-6	TRBJ2-6	.	.	CASSSTVTGANVLTF	TGTGCCAGCAGTTCGACAGTTACTGGGGCCAACGTCCTGACTTTC
13	TRBV7-9	TRBJ2-2	TRBD1	.	CASRRGRTGELFF	TGTGCCAGCAGAAGGGGGCGTACCGGGGAGCTGTTTTTT
15	TRBV10-2	TRBJ2-2	.	.	CATGPGRGLTGELFF	TGCGCCACCGGCCCCGGCCGGGGGCTCACCGGGGAGCTGTTTTTT
18	TRBV5-1	TRBJ2-2	.	.	CASSPEPPGGVGTGELFF	TGCGCCAGCAGCCCCGAACCTCCCGGGGGAGTAGGGACCGGGGAGCTGTTTTTT
12	TRBV30	TRBJ2-7	.	once	CAWGRATYEQYF	TGTGCCTGGGGGCGGGCAACATACGAGCAGTACTTC
18	TRBV27	TRBJ2-1	TRBD2	.	CASSFGVRTSGVNNEQFF	TGTGCCAGCAGTTTTGGGGTTCGGACTAGCGGGGTAAACAATGAGCAGTTCTTC
11	TRBV10-2	TRBJ2-1	.	few	CASSELQEQFF	TGCGCCAGCAGTGAACTACAGGAGCAGTTCTTC
14	TRBV2	TRBJ1-6	.	.	CASSRSNKNSPLHF	TGTGCCAGCAGTAGGAGTAACAAAAATTCACCCCTCCACTTT
14	TRBV19	TRBJ2-2	.	.	CASRPTGNTGELFF	TGTGCCAGTAGACCGACAGGTAACACCGGGGAGCTGTTTTTT
13	TRBV28	TRBJ2-1	.	.	CASFDLAGNEQFF	TGTGCCAGCTTCGACCTGGCTGGCAATGAGCAGTTCTTC
15	TRBV28	TRBJ1-3	.	.	CASSSYAQPGNTIYF	TGTGCCAGCAGTTCCTACGCACAGCCTGGAAACACCATATATTTT
15	TRBV19	TRBJ2-7	TRBD1	.	CASSGSGTVSYEQYF	TGTGCCAGTAGTGGATCCGGGACAGTTTCCTACGAGCAGTACTTC
18	TRBV9	TRBJ2-2	TRBD1	.	CASSTPGQGPLNTGELFF	TGTGCCAGCAGCACCCCGGGACAGGGACCTCTGAACACCGGGGAGCTGTTTTTT
13	TRBV18	TRBJ2-5	.	.	CASSRGFQETQYF	TGTGCCAGCTCACGGGGGTTCCAAGAGACCCAGTACTTC
11	TRBV6-6	TRBJ2-7	.	.	CASSARREQYF	TGTGCCAGCAGCGCTCGCCGGGAGCAGTACTTC